These 30 T cell receptor beta chains share one sample of origin, sequenced in a study of T cells expressing NK-cell markers (TCRdb year 2020). To prepare the library, 5' RACE was applied. Sequenced using an Illumina HiSeq 2000. TCRdb reprocessed the raw reads; every CDR3 protein sequence is a single record, and DNA is not supplied. This sample's listing comprises some 450,000 distinct CDR3 sequences. Under 7.5% of the sample lies in the top ten. Source material: blood T cells: a sorted CD56 or NKG2C T cell subset, CD4+ or CD8+ T cells, or bulk PBMC T cells (not recorded which). Receptor source: a woman between 18 and 69 years old in good health.

The rearrangement joins TRBV28 to TRBJ2-1; TCRdb's assignment of TRBD1 cannot be checked, as there is no DNA. The CDR3 is 14 residues long. Germline assignment: CDR1 MDHEN and CDR2 SYDVKM. The CDR3 protein is CASSLRKGQNEQFF.

CDR3 in amino acids: CASSEYQVSNSPLHF. This rearrangement joins TRBV25-1 to TRBJ1-6. The germline CDR1 and CDR2 sequences are MGHDK and SYGVNS. The CDR3 extends over 15 amino acids.

V and J are TRBV12-3 or TRBV12-4 and TRBJ2-1; TCRdb's assignment of TRBD1 cannot be checked, as there is no DNA. This CDR3 has 14 amino acids. The CDR3 sequence is CASSLAGGLDEQFF.

V gene TRBV6-1 combines with J gene TRBJ2-1; TCRdb proposes TRBD2, but this gene call is untestable without DNA. Germline V gene data show CDR1 as MNHNS and CDR2 as SASEGT. The CDR3 consists of 18 residues. The CDR3 reads CASSRPQSGSGSYNEQFF.

The genes are TRBV18 and TRBJ2-7; checking the TCRdb D call of TRBD1 is not possible without DNA. The CDR3 length is 14 residues. Germline V gene data show CDR1 as KGHSH and CDR2 as LQKENI. The CDR3 is CASSTGTGGYEQYF.

The V and J genes are TRBV29-1 and TRBJ2-7; TCRdb selects TRBD1, and the lack of DNA leaves this call unchecked. This CDR3 comprises 11 residues. In germline, CDR1 is SQVTM, CDR2 ANQGSEA. This CDR3 reads CSVSLPGEQYF.

The gene calls are TRBV5-1 and TRBJ1-1; TCRdb names TRBD1, which stays unverified in the absence of DNA. CDR3 length equals 15 residues. Germline-derived CDR1 and CDR2 are SGHRS and YFSETQ. CDR3: CASSPWTGLNTEAFF.

The chain couples TRBV10-1 to TRBJ2-5. The CDR3 covers 12 residues. Per germline, CDR1 WNHNN and CDR2 SYGVQD (reference sequence). This chain's CDR3 is CASSESTETQYF.

V usage is TRBV12-3 or TRBV12-4 and J usage is TRBJ1-4. This CDR3 has 17 amino acids. CDR3 amino acids: CASSLGLGSATNEKLFF.

This rearrangement joins TRBV7-9 to TRBJ1-1. This CDR3 comprises 11 residues. The germline CDR1 and CDR2 sequences are SEHNR and FQNEAQ (reference sequence). CDR3: CASSLGPQAFF. The full variable domain, rest sourced from reference TRBV7-9 and TRBJ1-1, is DTGVSQNPRHKITKRGQNVTFRCDPISEHNRLYWYRQTLGQGPEFLTYFQNEAQLEKSRLLSDRFSAERPKGSFSTLEIQRTEQGDSAMYLCASSLGPQAFFGQGTRLTVV.

The rearrangement uses TRBV29-1 and TRBJ2-3; as DNA is missing, the TRBD1 call by TCRdb cannot be tested. Per the germline V gene, CDR1 is SQVTM and CDR2 is ANQGSEA. This CDR3 spans 14 amino acids. The CDR3 loop is CSSLGGLGTDTQYF.

The genes are TRBV6-5 and TRBJ2-7; no DNA is available, so the TRBD2 call from TCRdb remains unchecked. Germline V lookup: CDR1 MNHEY, CDR2 SVGAGI. This CDR3 comprises 13 residues. CDR3: CASMEDSSYEQYF.

The chain has TRBV29-1 and TRBJ2-3; TCRdb reports TRBD1, a call that lacks DNA to check it against. CDR3 length: 15 amino acids. CDR1 SQVTM and CDR2 ANQGSEA come from the germline V gene. The CDR3 sequence: CSVEDRDRGLDTQYF.

The CDR3 sequence: CSARDLTGGYNSPLHF. This chain uses TRBV20-1 with TRBJ1-6; TCRdb designates TRBD1, a call that cannot be tested without DNA. The germline V gene encodes CDR1 DFQATT and CDR2 SNEGSKA (reference sequence). This CDR3 is 16 amino acids long.

The J gene is TRBJ2-3, the V gene TRBV5-1; TCRdb outputs TRBD2, but without DNA this stays unchecked. Germline CDR1 is SGHRS and CDR2 is YFSETQ. The CDR3 contains 16 residues. The CDR3 protein is CASSLSPWESTDTQYF. Complete variable domain (other parts from reference TRBV5-1 and TRBJ2-3): KAGVTQTPRYLIKTRGQQVTLSCSPISGHRSVSWYQQTPGQGLQFLFEYFSETQRNKGNFPGRFSGRQFSNSRSEMNVSTLELGDSALYLCASSLSPWESTDTQYFGPGTRLTVL.

The chain recombines TRBV5-1 with TRBJ2-5. This CDR3 has 13 residues. Germline-derived CDR1 and CDR2 are SGHRS and YFSETQ. CDR3 loop: CASSWKGSETQYF. The complete variable domain, with remaining parts taken from reference TRBV5-1 and TRBJ2-5, reads KAGVTQTPRYLIKTRGQQVTLSCSPISGHRSVSWYQQTPGQGLQFLFEYFSETQRNKGNFPGRFSGRQFSNSRSEMNVSTLELGDSALYLCASSWKGSETQYFGPGTRLLVL.

The gene calls are TRBV9 and TRBJ2-1; the TCRdb D gene call, TRBD2, has no DNA to confirm it. Germline CDR1 and CDR2: SGDLS and YYNGEE. This CDR3 contains 16 residues. The CDR3 sequence: CASSVDGLAGGNEQFF.

The chain carries TRBV5-6 and TRBJ1-1. In germline, CDR1 is SGHDT, CDR2 YYEEEE. There are 11 residues in the CDR3. CDR3 sequence: CASSAYTEAFF.

The chain combines TRBV6-1 with TRBJ1-2; TCRdb indicates TRBD1, and absent DNA this call remains unverified. The CDR3 has 14 amino acids. Germline lookup yields CDR1 MNHNS and CDR2 SASEGT. CDR3 sequence reads: CASSPLAGLYGYTF.

The gene calls are TRBV15 and TRBJ1-2; the TCRdb D gene call, TRBD1, has no DNA to confirm it. Germline CDR1 and CDR2: LNHNV and YYDKDF (reference sequence). The CDR3 contains 14 residues. The CDR3 sequence: CATSTEQGSYGYTF. Filled out from reference TRBV15 and TRBJ1-2, the complete variable domain reads DAMVIQNPRYQVTQFGKPVTLSCSQTLNHNVMYWYQQKSSQAPKLLFHYYDKDFNNEADTPDNFQSRRPNTSFCFLDIRSPGLGDTAMYLCATSTEQGSYGYTFGSGTRLTVV.

The CDR3 is CSAVPSPEEQFF. This chain links TRBV20-1 with TRBJ2-1; absent DNA, TCRdb's TRBD1 call cannot be checked. The CDR3 runs to 12 residues. Looked up from germline, CDR1 is DFQATT and CDR2 is SNEGSKA (reference sequence).

This sequence joins TRBV7-8 and TRBJ2-5. The germline V gene encodes CDR1 SGHVS and CDR2 FQNEAQ. The CDR3 length is 12 residues. CDR3 region: CASSRTEETQYF. Full variable domain (outside the CDR3, taken from reference TRBV7-8 and TRBJ2-5): GAGVSQSPRYKVAKRGQDVALRCDPISGHVSLFWYQQALGQGPEFLTYFQNEAQLDKSGLPSDRFFAERPEGSVSTLKIQRTQQEDSAVYLCASSRTEETQYFGPGTRLLVL.

The chain carries TRBV20-1 and TRBJ1-2; TCRdb proposes TRBD1, but this gene call is untestable without DNA. The CDR3 is 14 amino acids. Germline CDR1 reads DFQATT; CDR2 reads SNEGSKA (reference sequence). CDR3 protein: CSASATGFRDGYTF.

The chain employs TRBV14 and TRBJ1-2. CDR1 SGHDN and CDR2 FVKESK come from the germline V gene. This CDR3 region has 13 residues. CDR3 region: CASSQDQDYGYTF. Looking up the rest from reference TRBV14 and TRBJ1-2 gives the full variable domain: EAGVTQFPSHSVIEKGQTVTLRCDPISGHDNLYWYRRVMGKEIKFLLHFVKESKQDESGMPNNRFLAERTGGTYSTLKVQPAELEDSGVYFCASSQDQDYGYTFGSGTRLTVV.

The V and J genes are TRBV29-1 and TRBJ1-4. Per germline, CDR1 SQVTM and CDR2 ANQGSEA. The CDR3 has 13 amino acids. The CDR3 here is CSVEERGNEKLFF.

The CDR3 region is CASSLIRGGGNSYNEQFF. The V gene is TRBV12-3 or TRBV12-4, the J gene TRBJ2-1; there is no DNA to check the TCRdb D call of TRBD1. The CDR3 sequence is 18 residues long.

V usage is TRBV20-1 and J usage is TRBJ1-2; the TCRdb D gene call, TRBD1, has no DNA to confirm it. CDR1 and CDR2 from the germline V gene are DFQATT and SNEGSKA (reference sequence). The CDR3 runs to 14 residues. This chain's CDR3 is CSASQGLSSYGYTF.

The chain employs TRBV2 and TRBJ2-3. Germline CDR1 and CDR2: SNHLY and FYNNEI. This CDR3 comprises 13 residues. The CDR3 loop reads CASSDRRTDTQYF.

The chain has TRBV5-1 and TRBJ2-2. The CDR3 runs to 15 residues. Germline assignment: CDR1 SGHRS and CDR2 YFSETQ. CDR3 sequence reads: CASSLEANKNGELFF.

The gene calls are TRBV20-1 and TRBJ2-5; TCRdb's D gene call, TRBD1, goes unchecked for lack of DNA. From germline, CDR1 is DFQATT and CDR2 SNEGSKA (reference sequence). The length of the CDR3 is 14 residues. CDR3 amino acids: CSARGGTAQETQYF.